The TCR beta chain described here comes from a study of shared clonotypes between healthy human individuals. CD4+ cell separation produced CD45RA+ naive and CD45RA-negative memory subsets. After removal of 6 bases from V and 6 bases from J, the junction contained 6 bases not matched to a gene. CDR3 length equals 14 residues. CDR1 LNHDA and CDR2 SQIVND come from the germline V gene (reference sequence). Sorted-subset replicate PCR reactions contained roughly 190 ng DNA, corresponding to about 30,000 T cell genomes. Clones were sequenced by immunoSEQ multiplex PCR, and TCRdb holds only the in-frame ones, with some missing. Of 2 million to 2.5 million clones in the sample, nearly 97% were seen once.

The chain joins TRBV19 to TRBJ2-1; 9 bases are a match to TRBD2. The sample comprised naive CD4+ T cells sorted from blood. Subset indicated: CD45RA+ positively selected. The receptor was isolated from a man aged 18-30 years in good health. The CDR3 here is CASRSLAGTNEQFF. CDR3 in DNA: TGTGCCAGTAGGTCGCTAGCGGGGACCAATGAGCAGTTCTTC.